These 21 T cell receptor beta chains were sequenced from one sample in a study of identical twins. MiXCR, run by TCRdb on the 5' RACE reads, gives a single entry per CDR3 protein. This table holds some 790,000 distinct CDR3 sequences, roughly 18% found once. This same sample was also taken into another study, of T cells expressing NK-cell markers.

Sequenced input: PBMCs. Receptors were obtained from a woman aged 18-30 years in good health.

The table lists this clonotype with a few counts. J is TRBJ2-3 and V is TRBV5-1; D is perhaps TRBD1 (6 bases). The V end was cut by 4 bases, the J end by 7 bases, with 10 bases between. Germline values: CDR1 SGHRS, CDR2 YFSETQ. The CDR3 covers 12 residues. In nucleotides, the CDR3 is TGCGCCAGCAGCCTAGGGGGATATACGCAGTATTTT. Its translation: CASSLGGYTQYF.

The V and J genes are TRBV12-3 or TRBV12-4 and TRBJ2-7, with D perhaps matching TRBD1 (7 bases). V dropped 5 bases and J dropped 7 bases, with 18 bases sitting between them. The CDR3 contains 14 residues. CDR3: CASSPAGTVGEQYF. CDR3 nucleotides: TGTGCCAGCAGTCCCGCGGGGACAGTGGGAGAGCAGTACTTC.

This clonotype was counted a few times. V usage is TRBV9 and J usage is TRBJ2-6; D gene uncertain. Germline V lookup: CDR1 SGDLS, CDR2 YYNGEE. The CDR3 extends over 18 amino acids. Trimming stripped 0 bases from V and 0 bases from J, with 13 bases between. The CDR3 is CASSVAYTGYSGANVLTF. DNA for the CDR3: TGTGCCAGCAGCGTAGCGTACACTGGGTACTCTGGGGCCAACGTCCTGACTTTC.

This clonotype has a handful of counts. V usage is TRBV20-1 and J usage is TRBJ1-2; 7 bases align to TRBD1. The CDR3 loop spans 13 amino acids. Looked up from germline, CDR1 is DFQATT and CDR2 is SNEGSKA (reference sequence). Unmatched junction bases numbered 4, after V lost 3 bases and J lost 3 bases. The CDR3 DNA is TGCAGTGCTAGGCGCGGGACAGACTATGGCTACACCTTC. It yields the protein CSARRGTDYGYTF.

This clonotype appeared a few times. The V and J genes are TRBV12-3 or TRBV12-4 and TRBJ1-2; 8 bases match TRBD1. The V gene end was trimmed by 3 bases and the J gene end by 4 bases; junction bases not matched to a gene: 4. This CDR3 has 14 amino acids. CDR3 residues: CASSLGQVVYGYTF. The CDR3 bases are TGTGCCAGCAGTTTGGGACAGGTCGTCTATGGCTACACCTTC.

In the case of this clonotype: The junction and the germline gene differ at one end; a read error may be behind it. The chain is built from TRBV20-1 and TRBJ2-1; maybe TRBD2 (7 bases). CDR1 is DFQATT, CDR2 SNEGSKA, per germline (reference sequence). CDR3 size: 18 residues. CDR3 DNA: TGCAGTGCGAGAGGGGGGGCCCGCGGGGTCAGCTCCTACAATGAGCAGTTCTTC. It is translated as CSARGGARGVSSYNEQFF.

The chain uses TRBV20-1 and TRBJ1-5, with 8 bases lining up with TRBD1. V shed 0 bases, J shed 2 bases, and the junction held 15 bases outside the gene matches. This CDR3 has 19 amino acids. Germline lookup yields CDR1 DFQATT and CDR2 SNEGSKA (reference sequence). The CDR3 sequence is CSARDQFRGRGLGNQPQHF. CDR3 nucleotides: TGCAGTGCTAGAGATCAGTTCAGGGGGCGAGGTTTAGGCAATCAGCCCCAGCATTTT.

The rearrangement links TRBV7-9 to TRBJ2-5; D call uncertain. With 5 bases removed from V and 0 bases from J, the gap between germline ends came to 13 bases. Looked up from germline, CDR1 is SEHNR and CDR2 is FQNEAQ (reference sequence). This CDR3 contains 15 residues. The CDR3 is CASSPPEQHQETQYF. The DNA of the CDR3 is TGTGCCAGCAGCCCCCCGGAACAGCACCAAGAGACCCAGTACTTC.

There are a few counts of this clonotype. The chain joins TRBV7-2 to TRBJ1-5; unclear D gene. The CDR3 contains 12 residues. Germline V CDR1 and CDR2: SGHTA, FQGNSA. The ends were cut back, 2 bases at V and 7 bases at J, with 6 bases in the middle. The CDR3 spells CASSLWNQPQHF. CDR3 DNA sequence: TGTGCCAGCAGCTTATGGAACCAGCCCCAGCATTTT.

Here the CDR3 DNA reads TGCAGCGCTTCCCGGGCCCAATCCCAAGAGACCCAGTACTTC. It translates to CSASRAQSQETQYF. The chain links TRBV20-1 to TRBJ2-5; no firm D call. This CDR3 comprises 14 residues. Germline CDR1 and CDR2: DFQATT and SNEGSKA (reference sequence).

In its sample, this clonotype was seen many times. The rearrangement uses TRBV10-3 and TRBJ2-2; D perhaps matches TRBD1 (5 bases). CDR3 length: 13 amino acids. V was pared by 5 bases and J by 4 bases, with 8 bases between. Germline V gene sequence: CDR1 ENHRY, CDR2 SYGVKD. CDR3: CAISSQGTGELFF. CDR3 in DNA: TGTGCCATCAGTTCCCAGGGCACCGGGGAGCTGTTTTTT.

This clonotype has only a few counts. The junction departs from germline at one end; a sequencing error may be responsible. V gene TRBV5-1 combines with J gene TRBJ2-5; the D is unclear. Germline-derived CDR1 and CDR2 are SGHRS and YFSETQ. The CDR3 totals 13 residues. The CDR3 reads CASSFSLDSGRHF. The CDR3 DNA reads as TGCGCCAGCAGCTTCTCCCTAGATTCTGGCAGACACTTC.

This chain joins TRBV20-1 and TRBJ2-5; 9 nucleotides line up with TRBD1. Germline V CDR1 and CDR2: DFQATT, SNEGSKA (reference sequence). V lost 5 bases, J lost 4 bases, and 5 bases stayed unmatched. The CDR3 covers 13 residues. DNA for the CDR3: TGCAGTGCTTTCACAGGGGGCGCAGAGACCCAGTACTTC. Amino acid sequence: CSAFTGGAETQYF.

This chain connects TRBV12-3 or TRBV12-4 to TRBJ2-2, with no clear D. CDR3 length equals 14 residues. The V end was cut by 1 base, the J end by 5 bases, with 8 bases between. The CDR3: CASSLEFGTGELFF. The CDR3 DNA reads TGTGCCAGCAGTTTAGAGTTCGGGACCGGGGAGCTGTTTTTT.

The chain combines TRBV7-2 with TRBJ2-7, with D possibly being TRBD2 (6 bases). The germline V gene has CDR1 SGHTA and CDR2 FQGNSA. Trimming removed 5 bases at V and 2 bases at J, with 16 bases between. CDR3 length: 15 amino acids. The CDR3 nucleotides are TGTGCCAGCAGCGTCACTAGCAATCCAACCTACGAGCAGTACTTC. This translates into CASSVTSNPTYEQYF.

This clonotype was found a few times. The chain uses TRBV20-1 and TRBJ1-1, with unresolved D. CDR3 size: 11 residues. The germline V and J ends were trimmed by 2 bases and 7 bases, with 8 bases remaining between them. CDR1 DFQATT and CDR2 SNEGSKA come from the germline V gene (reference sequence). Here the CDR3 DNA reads TGCAGTGCTAGATTTGACCTTGAAGCTTTCTTT. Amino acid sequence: CSARFDLEAFF.

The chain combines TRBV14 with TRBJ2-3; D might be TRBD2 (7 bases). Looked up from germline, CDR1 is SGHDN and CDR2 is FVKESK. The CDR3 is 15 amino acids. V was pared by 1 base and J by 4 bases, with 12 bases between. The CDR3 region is CASSQAGGRADTQYF. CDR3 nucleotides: TGTGCCAGCAGCCAAGCCGGGGGGCGGGCAGATACGCAGTATTTT.

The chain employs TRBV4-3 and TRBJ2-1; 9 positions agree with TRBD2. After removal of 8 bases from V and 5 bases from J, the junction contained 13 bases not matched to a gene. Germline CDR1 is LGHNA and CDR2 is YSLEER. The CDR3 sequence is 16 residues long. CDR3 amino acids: CASGSHSGSGDNEQFF. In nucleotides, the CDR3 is TGCGCCAGCGGCTCACATAGCGGGAGTGGGGACAATGAGCAGTTCTTC.

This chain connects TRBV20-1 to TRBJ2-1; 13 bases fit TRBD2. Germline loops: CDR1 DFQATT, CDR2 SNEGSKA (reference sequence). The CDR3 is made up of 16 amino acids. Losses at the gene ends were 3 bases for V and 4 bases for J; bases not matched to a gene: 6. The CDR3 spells CSASRTSGSGYNEQFF. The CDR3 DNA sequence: TGCAGTGCTAGTAGGACTAGCGGGAGTGGTTACAATGAGCAGTTCTTC.

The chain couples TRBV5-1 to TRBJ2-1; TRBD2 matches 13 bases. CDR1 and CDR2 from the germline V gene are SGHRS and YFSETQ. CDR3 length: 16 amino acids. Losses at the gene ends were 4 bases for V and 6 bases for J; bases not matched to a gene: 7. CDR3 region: CASSPGTSGNRNEQFF. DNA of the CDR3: TGCGCCAGCAGCCCAGGGACTAGCGGGAACCGCAATGAGCAGTTCTTC.

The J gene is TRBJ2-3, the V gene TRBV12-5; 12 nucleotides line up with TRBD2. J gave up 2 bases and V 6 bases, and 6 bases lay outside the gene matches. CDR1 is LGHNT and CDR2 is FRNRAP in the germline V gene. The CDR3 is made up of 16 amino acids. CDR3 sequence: CASGYGLAGTTDTQYF. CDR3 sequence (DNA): TGTGCTAGTGGCTACGGACTAGCGGGAACCACAGATACGCAGTATTTT.